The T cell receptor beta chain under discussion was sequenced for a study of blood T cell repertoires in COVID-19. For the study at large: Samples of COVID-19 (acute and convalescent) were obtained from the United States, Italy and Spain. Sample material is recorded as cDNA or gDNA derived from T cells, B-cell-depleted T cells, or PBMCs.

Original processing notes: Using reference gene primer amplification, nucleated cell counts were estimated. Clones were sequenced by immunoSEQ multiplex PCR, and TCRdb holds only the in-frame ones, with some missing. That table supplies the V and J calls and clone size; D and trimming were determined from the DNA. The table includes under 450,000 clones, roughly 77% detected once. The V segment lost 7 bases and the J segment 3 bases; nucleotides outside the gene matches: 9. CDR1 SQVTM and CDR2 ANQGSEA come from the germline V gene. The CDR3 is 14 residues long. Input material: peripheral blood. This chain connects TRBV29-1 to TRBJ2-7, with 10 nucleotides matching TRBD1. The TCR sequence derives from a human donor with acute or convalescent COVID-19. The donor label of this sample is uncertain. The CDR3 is CSAKRTGGIYEQYF. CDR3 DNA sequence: TGCAGCGCAAAGAGGACAGGGGGGATCTACGAGCAGTACTTC.